The clone carrying this TCR beta chain was seen a handful of times. Antigen unknown. These data come from a study of regulatory T cells in long-lasting Graves disease. Study results and limitations: The TCR repertoire of persistent Graves' patients was less diverse than that of newly diagnosed ones.

HTBI primers from iRepertoire and Arm-PCR of CDR3 regions yielded the TCR beta libraries. Each CDR3 protein gets one entry after TCRdb re-called the multiplex PCR reads with MiXCR. The table has approximately 540,000 distinct CDR3 sequences, more than 10% seen once. Described time point: newly diagnosed GD, antithyroid drugs for less than 3 months. PBMCs were the source of the RNA used for TCR sequencing. Germline V CDR1 and CDR2: SGDLS, YYNGEE. The CDR3 runs to 18 residues. With 4 bases clipped from V and 0 bases from J, the junction kept 10 bases outside the gene matches. The sample was also linked to a second study, of T cells in Graves' hyperthyroidism and ophthalmopathy. That source reports: Ophthalmopathy stood apart from stable hyperthyroidism in a 13 V-J model.

The receptor was derived from a woman aged 25 to 39 with Graves disease. V gene TRBV9 combines with J gene TRBJ2-6, with 7 bases fitting TRBD1. The specimen comprised peripheral blood mononuclear cells (PBMCs), sampled at new diagnosis, from a patient treated with antithyroid drugs. As DNA, the CDR3 is TGTGCCAGCAGCCTCGGACAGGACCTCCACTCTGGGGCCAACGTCCTGACTTTC. Translating gives CASSLGQDLHSGANVLTF.